The 5 T cell receptor beta chains in this list originate from one sample, sequenced in a study of blood T cell repertoires in COVID-19. Generated by immunoSEQ multiplex PCR, the TCRdb table keeps only in-frame clones and is missing some. The top ten clones hold around 9.2% of a sample with approximately 200,000 clones, 70% to 90% of them seen once. The specimen was PBMCs or T cells enriched from blood (not recorded which). The source is a middle-aged man who had recovered from COVID-19.

The gene calls are TRBV19 and TRBJ1-5; D might be TRBD1 (5 bases). The CDR3 runs to 14 residues. Trimming took off 6 bases at V and 5 bases at J, with 14 bases between the two ends. The germline V gene encodes CDR1 LNHDA and CDR2 SQIVND (reference sequence). This CDR3 reads CASSPSGGDQPQHF. The CDR3 nucleotides are TGTGCCAGTAGCCCGTCCGGGGGGGATCAGCCCCAGCATTTT.

The CDR3 DNA follows: TGTGCCACCAGTGATCCGACTAGCGGGTACTTCACAGATACGCAGTATTTT. This codes for CATSDPTSGYFTDTQYF. The chain links TRBV24-1 to TRBJ2-3; the match to TRBD2 covers 10 bases. The CDR3 extends over 17 amino acids. Per germline, CDR1 KGHDR and CDR2 SFDVKD. V was clipped by 3 bases and J by 2 bases; unmatched bases: 7.

Ten or more counts support this clone. The gene calls are TRBV7-9 and TRBJ1-1; TRBD1 might be the D (6 bases). Trimming removed 4 bases from V and 4 bases from J, with 13 bases in between. CDR1 and CDR2 (germline): SEHNR, FQNEAQ (reference sequence). This CDR3 spans 14 amino acids. For the CDR3, the DNA is TGTGCCAGCAGCTCCAGGGGAGGGAGCACTGAAGCTTTCTTT. This translates into CASSSRGGSTEAFF. Supplemented by reference TRBV7-9 and TRBJ1-1, the full variable domain reads DTGVSQNPRHKITKRGQNVTFRCDPISEHNRLYWYRQTLGQGPEFLTYFQNEAQLEKSRLLSDRFSAERPKGSFSTLEIQRTEQGDSAMYLCASSSRGGSTEAFFGQGTRLTVV.

V and J are TRBV12-3 or TRBV12-4 and TRBJ1-1; unclear D gene. This CDR3 is built from 12 residues. V was cut by 3 bases and J by 2 bases, with 4 bases left in between. CDR3 sequence: CASSLGNTEAFF. CDR3 DNA sequence: TGTGCCAGCAGTTTGGGCAACACTGAAGCTTTCTTT.

The CDR3 coding sequence is TGCGCCAGCAGCCAAGTTAGGGGCTCAGATACGCAGTATTTT. Its protein is CASSQVRGSDTQYF. The rearrangement joins TRBV4-1 to TRBJ2-3, with D tentatively TRBD1 (5 bases). Germline V gene data show CDR1 as MGHRA and CDR2 as YSYEKL. This CDR3 is built from 14 residues. Trimming took 1 base from V and 4 from J, leaving 9 bases between them.